Below are 25 T cell receptor beta chains sequenced from a single sample in a study of control samples from healthy donors and cancer patients (dated by TCRdb to 2020 to 2022). To prepare the library, the immunoSEQ multiplex PCR assay was applied. TCRdb re-hosts the immuneACCESS table, in-frame sequences only. Its copies lack some clones; in the studies checked, an unresolved V gene accounts for under half of them, and the cause for the rest is not known. The sample yields under 200,000 clones; about 86% were counted once. Approximately 4.9% of the sample rests with the top ten. The specimen sequenced was blood. These receptors came from a woman in her twenties or thirties in good health.

The chain uses TRBV27 and TRBJ2-3, with 13 bases aligning to TRBD2. The CDR3 contains 16 residues. The germline CDR1 and CDR2 sequences are MNHEY and SMNVEV (reference sequence). The J segment lost 6 bases and the V segment lost 5 bases, leaving 8 bases of the junction unmatched. The CDR3: CASSNLLAGGPDTQYF. CDR3 nucleotides: TGTGCCAGCAGTAACCTACTAGCGGGGGGGCCCGATACGCAGTATTTT.

This chain joins TRBV5-1 and TRBJ2-7; possibly TRBD2 for D (5 bases). The CDR3 extends over 14 amino acids. Trimming removed 0 bases at V and 2 bases at J, with 9 bases between. Germline CDR1 and CDR2: SGHRS and YFSETQ. As DNA, the CDR3 is TGCGCCAGCAGCTTGGGCAGCGGAGCCTACGAGCAGTACTTC. This codes for CASSLGSGAYEQYF.

To note about this clone: Germline is not matched at one junction end, which may reflect a read error. The chain recombines TRBV20-1 with TRBJ1-2, with 7 bases matching TRBD1. The CDR3 spans 11 residues. Germline values: CDR1 DFQATT, CDR2 SNEGSKA (reference sequence). This CDR3 is CRLTGLPGSTF. In nucleotides, the CDR3 is TGCAGGTTGACAGGGCTTCCAGGCTCCACCTTC.

The chain carries TRBV2 and TRBJ1-4; no definite D call. CDR3 length equals 15 residues. V lost 6 bases and J lost 0, with 11 bases in between. CDR1 SNHLY and CDR2 FYNNEI come from the germline V gene. This chain's CDR3 is CASSLTSATNEKLFF. In DNA form, the CDR3 reads TGTGCCAGCAGCCTCACGAGTGCAACTAATGAAAAACTGTTTTTT.

V gene TRBV30 combines with J gene TRBJ1-2, with D unresolved. This CDR3 is built from 14 residues. Trimming took off 3 bases at V and 5 bases at J, with 16 bases between the two ends. CDR1 is GTSNPN and CDR2 is SVGIG in the germline V gene (reference sequence). CDR3 nucleotide sequence: TGTGCCTGGAGCGAAGGAAGTAACTGGTATGGCTACACCTTC. It specifies CAWSEGSNWYGYTF.

Only one count was recorded for this clone. The chain joins TRBV6-4 to TRBJ2-1; a weak D match, TRBD1 (5 bases). The CDR3 consists of 14 residues. Trimming pared 2 bases from V and 1 base from J, leaving 6 bases between. Germline V gene data show CDR1 as MRHNA and CDR2 as SNTAGT. CDR3 sequence reads: CASSDQGSYNEQFF. The CDR3 DNA reads TGTGCCAGCAGTGACCAGGGTTCCTACAATGAGCAGTTCTTC.

The chain links TRBV23-1 to TRBJ2-7; TRBD1 matches at 7 bases. TRBV23-1 qualifies as an ORF whose function is uncertain. V was clipped by 0 bases and J by 3 bases; unmatched bases: 5. The CDR3 is 15 residues long. CDR3 DNA: TGCGCCAGCAGTCAATCCACCCACAGGGGCTACGAGCAGTACGTC. This sequence encodes CASSQSTHRGYEQYV.

V is TRBV24-1 and J is TRBJ2-7; 9 bases line up with TRBD1. V shed 3 bases, J shed 5 bases, and the junction held 10 bases outside the gene matches. Germline values: CDR1 KGHDR, CDR2 SFDVKD. The CDR3 sequence is 16 residues long. The CDR3 spells CATSDTGQGYLHEQYV. The DNA of the CDR3 is TGTGCCACCAGTGATACCGGACAGGGGTACCTCCACGAGCAGTACGTC.

The chain recombines TRBV2 with TRBJ2-6; the D is unclear. The V end was cut by 10 bases, the J end by 4 bases, with 20 bases between. The V gene's germline CDR1 is SNHLY and CDR2 FYNNEI. The CDR3 runs to 16 residues. CDR3 bases: TGTGCCATCCCGGACCCTGACAAACCAGGGGCCAACGTCCTGACTTTC. Protein product: CAIPDPDKPGANVLTF.

The V gene is TRBV7-9, the J gene TRBJ2-5; D is ambiguous. Trimming cost V 5 bases and J 3 bases, with 13 bases left between them. Germline CDR1 is SEHNR and CDR2 is FQNEAQ (reference sequence). The CDR3 runs to 14 residues. This chain's CDR3 is CASSPHTREETQYF. Here the CDR3 DNA reads TGTGCCAGCAGCCCCCACACCCGCGAAGAGACCCAGTACTTC.

The J gene is TRBJ1-2, the V gene TRBV15; TRBD1 matches 9 bases. Germline values: CDR1 LNHNV, CDR2 YYDKDF (reference sequence). The J segment lost 3 bases and the V segment lost 0 bases, leaving 5 bases of the junction unmatched. The CDR3 runs to 16 residues. The CDR3: CATSRETGGADYGYTF. CDR3 in DNA: TGTGCCACCAGCAGAGAAACAGGGGGCGCTGACTATGGCTACACCTTC.

The chain combines TRBV20-1 with TRBJ2-7; TRBD2 agrees at 8 bases. The germline CDR1 and CDR2 sequences are DFQATT and SNEGSKA (reference sequence). This CDR3 is 11 amino acids long. V shed 3 bases, J shed 7 bases, and the junction held 2 bases outside the gene matches. The DNA of the CDR3 is TGCAGTGCTAGCGGGGGGGGTGAGCAGTACGTC. Translated, it gives CSASGGGEQYV.

The chain combines TRBV5-3 with TRBJ1-5; TRBD1 aligns across 8 bases. TRBV5-3 is given ORF status, its function remaining uncertain. This CDR3 is built from 16 residues. After removal of 7 bases from V and 5 bases from J, the junction contained 14 bases not matched to a gene. CDR3 sequence (DNA): TGTGCCAGAGCCGGGACAGGAGACTGCAGGCATCAGCCCCAGCATTTT. It is translated as CARAGTGDCRHQPQHF.

This chain uses TRBV2 with TRBJ2-2; D is undetermined. This CDR3 is built from 13 residues. The germline CDR1 and CDR2 sequences are SNHLY and FYNNEI. V was trimmed by 3 bases and J by 5 bases, leaving 7 bases between them. The CDR3 nucleotides read TGTGCCAGCAGTGATTGGGCGACCGGGGAGCTGTTTTTT. It encodes CASSDWATGELFF.

The V gene is TRBV5-1, the J gene TRBJ2-6; D is possibly TRBD1 or TRBD2 (6 bases each). The CDR3 is 17 residues long. The V end was cut by 3 bases, the J end by 4 bases, with 17 bases between. Germline-derived CDR1 and CDR2 are SGHRS and YFSETQ. DNA of the CDR3: TGCGCCAGCAGCTATGGGGGGCGCCAAGGAGGGGCCAACGTCCTGACTTTC. This encodes CASSYGGRQGGANVLTF.

This chain links TRBV10-3 with TRBJ2-2, with a possible D match to TRBD1 (5 bases). The V and J ends lost 8 bases and 6 bases respectively, with 16 bases between them. There are 14 residues in the CDR3. Germline-derived CDR1 and CDR2 are ENHRY and SYGVKD. CDR3 protein: CAILVQDGAGELFF. The CDR3 DNA reads as TGTGCCATCTTGGTACAGGATGGCGCCGGGGAGCTGTTTTTT.

The chain uses TRBV7-9 and TRBJ2-1, with 8 bases fitting TRBD2. The CDR3 totals 18 residues. J lost 4 bases, V lost 5 bases, and 16 bases had no gene match. Germline assignment: CDR1 SEHNR and CDR2 FQNEAQ (reference sequence). CDR3 sequence: CASSPSRPGGPFYNEQFF. CDR3 coding DNA: TGTGCCAGCAGCCCATCTCGGCCGGGAGGGCCCTTTTACAATGAGCAGTTCTTC.

This chain joins TRBV11-3 and TRBJ1-1; 8 bases line up with TRBD1. The CDR3 is 13 residues long. V dropped 0 bases and J dropped 11; count of bases not matched to a gene: 5. Germline loops: CDR1 SGHNT, CDR2 YENEEA. The CDR3 DNA reads TGTGCCAGCAGCTTAGATCTGGACAGGGAGGCTTTCTTT. Encoded protein: CASSLDLDREAFF.

V usage is TRBV10-3 and J usage is TRBJ1-2, with 8 bases identical to TRBD1. V gave up 3 bases and J gave up 8 bases; unmatched junction bases: 5. From germline, CDR1 is ENHRY and CDR2 SYGVKD. CDR3 length equals 13 residues. CDR3 sequence: CAISDGQGSGYTF. The CDR3 DNA is TGTGCCATCAGTGATGGACAGGGTAGCGGCTACACCTTC.

The chain is built from TRBV27 and TRBJ2-1; D remains ambiguous. V was clipped by 5 bases and J by 8 bases, with 10 bases between them. CDR1 and CDR2 (germline): MNHEY, SMNVEV (reference sequence). This CDR3 has 12 amino acids. The CDR3 sequence is CASSTVSDEQFF. DNA for the CDR3: TGTGCCAGCAGTACTGTGAGCGATGAGCAGTTCTTC.

This chain links TRBV9 with TRBJ2-5; D might be TRBD2 (6 bases). Germline CDR1 and CDR2: SGDLS and YYNGEE. Trimming left V 0 bases short and J 1 base short, with 7 bases between. The CDR3 consists of 14 residues. The CDR3 nucleotides are TGTGCCAGCAGCGTAGGGGGACTCCAAGAGACCCAGTACTTC. It specifies CASSVGGLQETQYF.

The rearrangement uses TRBV5-1 and TRBJ1-1; D is unclear. Germline values: CDR1 SGHRS, CDR2 YFSETQ. The CDR3 runs 14 residues. V lost 0 bases, J lost 4 bases, and 10 bases lay in between. The CDR3 sequence is CASSLALGGTEAFF. In DNA form, the CDR3 reads TGCGCCAGCAGCTTGGCCTTGGGAGGCACTGAAGCTTTCTTT.

V gene TRBV7-2 combines with J gene TRBJ2-1; D perhaps matches TRBD2 (5 bases). The CDR3 runs 16 residues. V was cut by 2 bases and J by 9 bases, with 20 bases left in between. Germline CDR1 is SGHTA and CDR2 is FQGNSA. CDR3: CASSLWVVLSGSEQFF. In DNA, the CDR3 is TGTGCCAGCAGCTTATGGGTCGTCTTAAGCGGTTCTGAGCAGTTCTTC.

This chain connects TRBV15 to TRBJ1-2; D is unclear. Trimming cost V 0 bases and J 0 bases, with 5 bases left between them. The CDR3 totals 14 residues. Germline V CDR1 and CDR2: LNHNV, YYDKDF (reference sequence). Here the CDR3 reads CATSRDEANYGYTF. The CDR3 DNA reads as TGTGCCACCAGCAGAGATGAGGCTAACTATGGCTACACCTTC.

This clone was picked up a small number of times. V usage is TRBV10-1 and J usage is TRBJ2-7; the match to TRBD1 covers 11 bases. The V gene end was trimmed by 6 bases and the J gene end by 7 bases; junction bases not matched to a gene: 5. The germline V gene has CDR1 WNHNN and CDR2 SYGVQD (reference sequence). This CDR3 region has 13 residues. CDR3 loop: CASRDRGRREQYV. The DNA for the CDR3 is TGCGCCAGCAGGGACAGGGGGCGTCGGGAGCAGTACGTC.